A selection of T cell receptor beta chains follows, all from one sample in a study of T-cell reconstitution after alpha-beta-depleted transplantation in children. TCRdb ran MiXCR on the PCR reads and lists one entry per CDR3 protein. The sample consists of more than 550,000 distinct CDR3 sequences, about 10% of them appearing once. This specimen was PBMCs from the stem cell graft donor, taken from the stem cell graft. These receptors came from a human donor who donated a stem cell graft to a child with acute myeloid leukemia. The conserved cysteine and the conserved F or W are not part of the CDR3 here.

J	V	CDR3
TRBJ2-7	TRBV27	ASSKDATSAYEQY
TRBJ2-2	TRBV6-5	ATQRHTGELF
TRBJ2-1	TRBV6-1	ASSESRIGSYNEQF
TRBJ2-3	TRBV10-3	AISDRPRWEFTDTQY
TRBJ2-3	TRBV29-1	SVKELAGVVDTQY
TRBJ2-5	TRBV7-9	ASSLRTGWQETQY
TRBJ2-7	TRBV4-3	ASSQDIRDRDYEQY
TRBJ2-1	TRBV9	ASSVGLAGSYNEQF
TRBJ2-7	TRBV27	ASSLSPNSYEQY
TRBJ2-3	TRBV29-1	SALAGGRTDTQY
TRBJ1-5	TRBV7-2	ASSSRTDYQPQH
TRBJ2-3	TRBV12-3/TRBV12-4	ASSLSASGSGDTQY
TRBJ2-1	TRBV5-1	ASSPGGVNNEQF
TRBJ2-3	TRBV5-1	ASSRRATSGESDTQY
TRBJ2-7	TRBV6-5	ASSYSEGAYEQY
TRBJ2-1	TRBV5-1	ASSSTGGTSHEQF
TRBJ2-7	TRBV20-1	SAGRRDRGIYEQY
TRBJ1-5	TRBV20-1	SARDLLPFSNQPQH
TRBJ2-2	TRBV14	ASSQVGAPGELF
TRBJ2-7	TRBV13	ASSLRDRVAGRREGISYEQY
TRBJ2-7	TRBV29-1	SGTGQGNEQY
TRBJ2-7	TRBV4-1	ASSPRLAGGQEQY
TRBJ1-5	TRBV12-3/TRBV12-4	ASTSETGFSNSNQPQH
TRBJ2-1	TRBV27	ASSSGTYGEQF
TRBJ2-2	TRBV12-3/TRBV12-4	ASSLLGGTGELF
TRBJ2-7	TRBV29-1	SVVYRTDEQY
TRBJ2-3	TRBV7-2	ASSLGGSGSVTDTQY
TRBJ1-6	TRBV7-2	ASSLALGSPLH
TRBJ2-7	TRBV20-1	SAPPGLAGAPTQY
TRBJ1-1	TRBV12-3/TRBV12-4	ASSFAGGRNTEAF
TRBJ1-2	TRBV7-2	ASSPHKDRATGGYT
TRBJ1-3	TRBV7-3	ASSPEGGNTIH
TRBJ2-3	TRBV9	ASSPDLGTDTQY
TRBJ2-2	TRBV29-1	SVCGLAGAGELV
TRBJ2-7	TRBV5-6	ASMGGVGKRTYEQY
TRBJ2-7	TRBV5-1	ASSIAPSGTGSSYEQY
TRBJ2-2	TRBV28	ASSLRPGELF
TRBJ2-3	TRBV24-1	ATSPWRAGDTQY
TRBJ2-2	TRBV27	ASRLTGTSAAGELF
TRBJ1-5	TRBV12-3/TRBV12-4	ASSLTGDARQPQH
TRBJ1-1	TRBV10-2	ASSESRSSTEAF
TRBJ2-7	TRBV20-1	SATGPPYGYEQY
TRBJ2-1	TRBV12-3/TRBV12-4	ASSWTSGRRDEQF
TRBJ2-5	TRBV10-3	AIRPRGAQETQY
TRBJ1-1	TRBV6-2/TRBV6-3	ASSYSVSGYNTEAF
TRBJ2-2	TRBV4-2	ASSQDSFTGELF
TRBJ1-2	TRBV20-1	SAQRLPYGYT
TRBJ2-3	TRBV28	ASSLAGRSGGTQY
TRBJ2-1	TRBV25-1	ASSSPSGRANYNEQF
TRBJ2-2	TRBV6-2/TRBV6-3	ASRPYTGELF
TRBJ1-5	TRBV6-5	ASSNRDRGISNQPQH
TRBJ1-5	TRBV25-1	ASSPDRGLGYSNQPQH
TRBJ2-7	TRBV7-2	ASSLAGTPYEQY
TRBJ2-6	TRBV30	AGTGSGANVLT
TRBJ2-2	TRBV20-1	SAQTSLNTGELF
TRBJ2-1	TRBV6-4	ASSDTWGRYSYNEQF
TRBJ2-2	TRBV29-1	SVGREAWDGELF
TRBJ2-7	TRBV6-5	ASSYGAPSGEQY